Shown below are 13 T cell receptor beta chains from a single sample sequenced in a study of control samples from healthy donors and cancer patients. Profiled with immunoSEQ multiplex PCR; TCRdb holds only in-frame clones, not every one. The sample lists about 150,000 clones, approximately 93% occurring once. Sequencing was carried out using blood. The receptors stem from a man aged 18 to 30 in good health.

The chain recombines TRBV6-5 with TRBJ2-7; the D gene is possibly TRBD2 (6 bases). Germline V gene sequence: CDR1 MNHEY, CDR2 SVGAGI. Trimming left V 8 bases short and J 4 bases short, with 18 bases between. This CDR3 comprises 14 residues. CDR3 amino acids: CASEYQGLTYEQYF. As DNA, the CDR3 is TGTGCCAGCGAATATCAGGGACTCACGTACGAGCAGTACTTC.

The chain has TRBV6-5 and TRBJ1-2, with D unresolved. CDR1 MNHEY and CDR2 SVGAGI come from the germline V gene. The CDR3 consists of 13 residues. As DNA, the CDR3 is TGTGCAATAGCTAAGGGCCTCAACTATGGCTACACCTTC. Translation: CAIAKGLNYGYTF.

This chain links TRBV7-9 with TRBJ1-2; 7 bases are shared with TRBD1. Looked up from germline, CDR1 is SEHNR and CDR2 is FQNEAQ (reference sequence). J gave up 4 bases and V 6 bases, and 5 bases lay outside the gene matches. The CDR3 spans 13 residues. CDR3 amino acids: CASRPQGSYGYTF. The CDR3 region has the DNA TGTGCCAGCAGACCACAGGGGTCCTATGGCTACACCTTC.

This sequence joins TRBV4-2 and TRBJ2-5; D gene unclear. Germline V gives CDR1 LGHNA, CDR2 YNFKEQ. The CDR3 length is 15 residues. The V end lost 0 bases, the J end lost 1 base, and 9 bases lay between the germline ends. CDR3 loop: CASSQEVRLQETQYF. The CDR3 DNA follows: TGTGCCAGCAGCCAAGAGGTCCGGCTCCAAGAGACCCAGTACTTC.

This chain uses TRBV19 with TRBJ1-1; TRBD1 might be the D (6 bases). Germline CDR1 reads LNHDA; CDR2 reads SQIVND (reference sequence). This CDR3 spans 14 amino acids. Trimming left V 3 bases short and J 4 bases short, with 12 bases between. CDR3 DNA: TGTGCCAGTAGTATGTTGGGGGGCGGCACTGAAGCTTTCTTT. As protein: CASSMLGGGTEAFF.

The chain recombines TRBV6-1 with TRBJ2-7; 7 nucleotides align to TRBD1. The CDR3 contains 15 residues. The trim removed 4 bases at V and 2 bases at J, leaving 8 bases unmatched. Germline CDR1 is MNHNS and CDR2 is SASEGT. The CDR3 DNA follows: TGTGCCAGCAGTGTACACCGGGACAGAGCCTACGAGCAGTACTTC. Translation: CASSVHRDRAYEQYF.

J is TRBJ1-3 and V is TRBV9; TRBD1 is a possible D gene (6 bases). Germline V gives CDR1 SGDLS, CDR2 YYNGEE. The CDR3 loop spans 14 amino acids. V dropped 4 bases and J dropped 0 bases, with 8 bases sitting between them. CDR3 residues: CASSTGTSGNTIYF. The DNA of the CDR3 is TGTGCCAGCAGCACAGGGACCTCTGGAAACACCATATATTTT.

In this sample, this clone turned up once. The J gene is TRBJ2-1, the V gene TRBV2, with a possible D match to TRBD2 (6 bases). This CDR3 has 15 residues. Germline CDR1 is SNHLY and CDR2 is FYNNEI. V was pared by 4 bases and J by 2 bases, with 12 bases between. CDR3 sequence: CASSARDSTYNEQFF. CDR3 in DNA: TGTGCCAGCAGTGCTCGGGACTCAACCTACAATGAGCAGTTCTTC.

The table lists this clone with a count of one. Additional DNA sequences in this sample encode the identical CDR3. The CDR3 loop reads CASSLGNQPQHF. The CDR3 bases are TGTGCCAGCAGCTTGGGCAATCAGCCCCAGCATTTT. The rearrangement uses TRBV7-9 and TRBJ1-5; unclear D gene. The V and J ends lost 3 bases and 2 bases respectively, with 2 bases between them. The CDR3 extends over 12 amino acids. The germline V gene encodes CDR1 SEHNR and CDR2 FQNEAQ (reference sequence).

V usage is TRBV29-1 and J usage is TRBJ1-4, with a tentative D call TRBD1 (5 bases). Germline V gene data show CDR1 as SQVTM and CDR2 as ANQGSEA. The ends were cut back, 7 bases at V and 2 bases at J, with 14 bases in the middle. The CDR3 is 14 residues long. The CDR3 sequence is CSGWSGHTNEKLFF. The CDR3 DNA reads as TGCAGCGGCTGGTCGGGGCACACTAATGAAAAACTGTTTTTT.

The rearrangement uses TRBV2 and TRBJ1-1, with 8 bases matching TRBD1. V was pared by 8 bases and J by 0 bases, with 8 bases of the junction left unmatched. This CDR3 is built from 15 residues. Germline CDR1 is SNHLY and CDR2 is FYNNEI. The CDR3 nucleotides are TGTGCCAGCCTCGACAGGGGTCTAGTGAACACTGAAGCTTTCTTT. Its protein product is CASLDRGLVNTEAFF.

V and J are TRBV5-1 and TRBJ2-7; D ambiguous. Germline CDR1 and CDR2: SGHRS and YFSETQ. The CDR3 is 18 residues long. V was cut by 0 bases and J by 3 bases, with 22 bases left in between. CDR3 amino acids: CASSLVGPAGNRVYEQYF. For the CDR3, the DNA is TGCGCCAGCAGCTTGGTCGGCCCAGCTGGGAATAGGGTCTACGAGCAGTACTTC.

The J gene is TRBJ1-2, the V gene TRBV29-1; possibly TRBD1 for D (6 bases). Germline loops: CDR1 SQVTM, CDR2 ANQGSEA. The CDR3 loop spans 12 amino acids. The V end was cut by 8 bases, the J end by 4 bases, with 14 bases between. CDR3 in amino acids: CSTRQAGYGYTF. CDR3 nucleotide sequence: TGCAGCACGAGACAGGCTGGCTATGGCTACACCTTC.